This is a list of T cell receptor beta chains from one sample in a study of OX40 agonist ivuxolimab in advanced cancers. TCRdb's table, derived via immunoSEQ multiplex PCR, lists solely in-frame clones and lacks some. In the table there are more than 100,000 clones, 85% to 90% of which are singletons. Sequenced material: CD4+ or CD8+ T cells sorted from blood, taken in a trial of the OX40 agonist ivuxolimab. These receptors were collected from an adult with an advanced solid tumor such as melanoma, head and neck, liver or kidney cancer. Both conserved end residues are part of each CDR3. A D gene is named only where the DNA matches it firmly. Some rows have no size entry. The others give once, few or many, or a class for an expanded clone.

.	TRBV4-2	.	TRBJ1-4	CASSQVAEFEKLFF	TGTGCCAGCAGCCAAGTTGCGGAATTCGAAAAACTGTTTTTT
.	TRBV2	.	TRBJ2-7	CASSVDSNEQYF	TGTGCCAGCAGTGTAGACAGCAACGAGCAGTACTTC
TRBD2	TRBV28	.	TRBJ2-5	CASSLLWASPRGGQETQYF	TGTGCCAGCAGTTTATTATGGGCCTCCCCCCGGGGGGGTCAGGAGACCCAGTACTTC
.	TRBV5-1	.	TRBJ2-3	CASSPPRDASTDTQYF	TGCGCCAGCAGCCCCCCCAGAGATGCAAGCACAGATACGCAGTATTTT
.	TRBV28	.	TRBJ2-3	CASSSTRYAQYF	TGTGCCAGCAGCTCAACCAGATACGCGCAGTATTTT
.	TRBV6-6	.	TRBJ2-7	CASSYSSDYEQYF	TGTGCCAGCAGTTACTCTAGCGACTACGAGCAGTACTTC
TRBD2	TRBV5-1	.	TRBJ2-1	CASSGTTGGPYSEQFF	TGCGCCAGCAGCGGTACTACGGGGGGGCCTTATTCTGAGCAGTTCTTC
TRBD1	TRBV6-5	.	TRBJ2-7	CASRRTGTGSYEQYF	TGTGCCAGCAGACGAACCGGGACAGGATCCTACGAGCAGTACTTC
.	TRBV5-5	.	TRBJ2-1	CASSQWTGNEQFF	TGTGCCAGCAGCCAATGGACTGGCAATGAGCAGTTCTTC
.	TRBV7-2	.	TRBJ1-1	CASSPLIAAFF	TGTGCCAGCAGCCCACTAATTGCGGCTTTCTTT
TRBD1	TRBV2	.	TRBJ2-7	CASTQGAGRSYEQYF	TGTGCCAGCACCCAGGGGGCAGGCCGCTCCTACGAGCAGTACTTC
TRBD1	TRBV30	.	TRBJ1-6	CAWSGQSNSPLHF	TGTGCCTGGTCGGGACAGTCTAATTCACCCCTCCACTTT
.	TRBV27	.	TRBJ1-1	CASSFERGAEAFF	TGTGCCAGCAGTTTTGAGAGGGGGGCTGAAGCTTTCTTT
.	TRBV19	.	TRBJ2-3	CASSWRGTSTDTQYF	TGTGCCAGTAGCTGGAGGGGTACTAGCACAGATACGCAGTATTTT
.	TRBV28	.	TRBJ2-4	CASSLLLAKNIQYF	TGTGCCAGCAGTTTATTGCTAGCCAAAAACATTCAGTACTTC
TRBD1	TRBV19	.	TRBJ1-5	CASKGQGQGPQHF	TGTGCCAGTAAAGGACAGGGCCAGGGGCCCCAGCATTTT
TRBD1	TRBV10-2	.	TRBJ1-6	CASTLRWTGTDNSPLHF	TGCGCCAGCACCCTACGCTGGACAGGGACCGATAATTCACCCCTCCACTTT
.	TRBV7-6	.	TRBJ1-1	CASSSGIGEAFF	TGTGCCAGCAGTTCCGGGATTGGTGAAGCTTTCTTT
.	TRBV5-6	.	TRBJ1-5	CASSWATGLGQPQHF	TGTGCCAGCAGCTGGGCCACAGGGTTAGGGCAGCCCCAGCATTTT
TRBD1	TRBV5-1	.	TRBJ2-1	CASSLVQGYEQFF	TGCGCCAGCAGCTTGGTACAGGGGTATGAGCAGTTCTTC
.	TRBV7-9	.	TRBJ1-1	CASSTDRAHDNTEAFF	TGTGCCAGCAGCACGGATCGGGCCCACGATAACACTGAAGCTTTCTTT
.	TRBV5-8	.	TRBJ1-2	CASSLAFGSYTF	TGTGCCAGCAGCTTAGCGTTCGGCAGCTACACCTTC
.	TRBV6-5	.	TRBJ2-3	CASSYDGTPHRTQYF	TGTGCCAGCAGTTACGACGGGACTCCACATCGAACGCAGTATTTT
.	TRBV5-6	once	TRBJ2-7	CASSLGYEQYF	TGTGCCAGCAGCTTAGGATACGAGCAGTACTTC
.	TRBV7-3	.	TRBJ2-2	CASSPDGQGTGELFF	TGTGCCAGCAGCCCAGATGGGCAGGGGACCGGGGAGCTGTTTTTT
.	TRBV19	.	TRBJ1-1	CASSDRDRGLNTEAFF	TGTGCCAGTAGTGACCGGGATCGGGGGTTGAACACTGAAGCTTTCTTT
.	TRBV10-3	once	TRBJ2-2	CAIRQTGELFF	TGTGCCATCAGACAGACCGGGGAGCTGTTTTTT
.	TRBV5-1	.	TRBJ1-2	CASSLVWDSAVGYTF	TGCGCCAGCAGCTTGGTCTGGGACTCGGCGGTTGGCTACACCTTC
.	TRBV5-8	.	TRBJ2-1	CASSLHLSDSSYNEQFF	TGTGCCAGCAGCTTACACCTCTCAGATTCCTCCTACAATGAGCAGTTCTTC
TRBD1	TRBV9	few	TRBJ2-7	CASSVGDRAYEQYF	TGTGCCAGCAGCGTAGGGGACAGGGCCTACGAGCAGTACTTC
.	TRBV9	.	TRBJ1-4	CASSDPRGTNEKLFF	TGTGCCAGCAGCGACCCTCGGGGGACTAATGAAAAACTGTTTTTT
.	TRBV28	.	TRBJ2-2	CASSQNKIGQGGSGELFF	TGTGCCAGCAGTCAGAATAAGATTGGACAGGGAGGGTCCGGGGAGCTGTTTTTT
TRBD2	TRBV7-3	.	TRBJ2-7	CASSPAGGGAYEQYF	TGTGCCAGCAGCCCTGCAGGCGGGGGGGCCTACGAGCAGTACTTC
.	TRBV30	.	TRBJ1-1	CAFLRGFNMNTEAFF	TGTGCCTTCCTCAGGGGATTCAACATGAACACTGAAGCTTTCTTT
TRBD2	TRBV7-2	.	TRBJ2-5	CASSLVSLAGRETQYF	TGTGCCAGCAGCTTAGTAAGTCTAGCGGGGAGAGAGACCCAGTACTTC
.	TRBV7-2	.	TRBJ1-4	CASSNLGGVNEKLFF	TGTGCCAGCAGCAACCTGGGGGGGGTTAATGAAAAACTGTTTTTT
.	TRBV2	few	TRBJ1-6	CASSKDTRGSSLHF	TGTGCCAGCAGTAAAGACACCAGGGGATCCTCCCTCCACTTT
TRBD1	TRBV29-1	.	TRBJ1-2	CSVAPKTGQANYGYTF	TGCAGCGTTGCCCCAAAGACAGGGCAAGCTAACTATGGCTACACCTTC
TRBD2	TRBV19	.	TRBJ2-7	CASSEAGGSFYEQYF	TGTGCCAGTAGTGAAGCGGGGGGGTCGTTTTACGAGCAGTACTTC
.	TRBV30	few	TRBJ1-5	CAWSLGREAQHF	TGTGCCTGGAGTTTGGGGAGGGAGGCCCAGCATTTT
.	TRBV30	.	TRBJ2-3	CAWSVQGGTDTQYF	TGTGCCTGGAGTGTCCAGGGTGGCACAGATACGCAGTATTTT
TRBD1	TRBV28	once	TRBJ1-2	CASSLVDRGNGYTF	TGTGCCAGCAGTTTAGTGGACAGGGGTAATGGCTACACCTTC
TRBD1	TRBV11-3	.	TRBJ1-1	CASSLAGTGITEAFF	TGTGCCAGCAGCTTAGCCGGGACAGGGATCACTGAAGCTTTCTTT
.	TRBV15	.	TRBJ1-5	CATGLGGRDNQPQHF	TGTGCCACCGGGTTGGGAGGGCGCGACAATCAGCCCCAGCATTTT
.	TRBV27	.	TRBJ1-5	CASSLRWVANSNQPQHF	TGTGCCAGCAGTTTAAGGTGGGTCGCCAATAGCAATCAGCCCCAGCATTTT
.	TRBV6-6	few	TRBJ1-5	CASRDSEGQPQHF	TGTGCCAGCAGAGACTCGGAGGGTCAGCCCCAGCATTTT
TRBD1	TRBV19	.	TRBJ2-7	CASSIDGTVYEQYF	TGTGCCAGTAGTATAGATGGGACAGTCTACGAGCAGTACTTC
.	TRBV7-9	.	TRBJ2-3	CASSLGDLSTDTQYF	TGTGCCAGCAGCTTAGGGGATCTAAGCACAGATACGCAGTATTTT
.	TRBV6-5	once	TRBJ1-1	CASSYSREKAFF	TGTGCCAGCAGTTACTCGAGGGAAAAAGCTTTCTTT
.	TRBV7-9	many	TRBJ1-1	CASSSLHMGDTEAFF	TGTGCCAGCAGCTCCCTACACATGGGGGACACTGAAGCTTTCTTT
TRBD1	TRBV7-3	few	TRBJ1-2	CASSLDGTGRGYTF	TGTGCCAGCAGCTTAGATGGGACAGGCCGTGGCTACACCTTC
TRBD1	TRBV7-2	.	TRBJ1-1	CASREAGTAYGTEAFF	TGTGCCAGCAGAGAAGCCGGGACAGCCTATGGCACTGAAGCTTTCTTT
.	TRBV6-5	.	TRBJ2-3	CASSENTQYF	TGTGCCAGCTCCGAGAATACGCAGTATTTT